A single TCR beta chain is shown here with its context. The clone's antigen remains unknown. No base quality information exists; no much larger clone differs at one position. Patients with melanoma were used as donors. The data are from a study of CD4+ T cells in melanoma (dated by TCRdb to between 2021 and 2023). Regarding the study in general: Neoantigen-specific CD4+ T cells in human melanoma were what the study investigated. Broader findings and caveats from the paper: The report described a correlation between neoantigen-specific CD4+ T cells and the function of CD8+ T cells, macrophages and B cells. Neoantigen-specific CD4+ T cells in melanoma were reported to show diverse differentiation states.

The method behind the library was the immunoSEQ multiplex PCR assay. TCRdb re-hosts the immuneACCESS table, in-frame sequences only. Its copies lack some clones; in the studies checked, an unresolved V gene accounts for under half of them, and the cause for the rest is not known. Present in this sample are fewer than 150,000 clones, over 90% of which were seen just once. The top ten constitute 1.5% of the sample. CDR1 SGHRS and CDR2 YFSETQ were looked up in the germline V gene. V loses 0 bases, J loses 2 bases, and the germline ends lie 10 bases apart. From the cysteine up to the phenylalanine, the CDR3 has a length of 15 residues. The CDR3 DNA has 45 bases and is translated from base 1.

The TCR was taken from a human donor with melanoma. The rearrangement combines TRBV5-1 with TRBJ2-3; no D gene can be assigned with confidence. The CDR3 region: CASSLVGSFTDTQYF. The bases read TGCGCCAGCAGCTTGGTAGGCTCCTTCACAGATACGCAGTATTTT.